Listed below are T cell receptor beta chains from one sample, sequenced in a study of T cell responses to AZD1222 COVID-19 vaccine. TCRdb's table, derived via immunoSEQ multiplex PCR, lists solely in-frame clones and lacks some. The table lists about 97,000 clones, approximately 81% of them singletons. Sequenced here: peripheral blood, sampled on day 0 of AZD1222 vaccination. The receptor source for this set is an adult in good health. Each CDR3 is given with its conserved first and last residue. The D gene is left open where the match is weak. Not all rows give a size; the values are once, few, many and, for expanded clones, a class.

J | size | length | D | V | CDR3 | DNA
TRBJ1-2 | . | 15 | . | TRBV7-2 | CASSTQGGLDYGYTF | TGTGCCAGCAGCACGCAAGGGGGGCTTGACTATGGCTACACCTTC
TRBJ1-2 | . | 14 | . | TRBV6-5 | CASSYSTRGYGYTF | TGTGCCAGCAGTTACTCTACTCGAGGCTATGGCTACACCTTC
TRBJ2-5 | . | 16 | . | TRBV14 | CASSLNLQGPQETQYF | TGTGCCAGCAGCCTAAATTTACAGGGACCTCAAGAGACCCAGTACTTC
TRBJ2-7 | . | 14 | TRBD2 | TRBV6-2/TRBV6-3 | CASSALADRYEQYF | TGTGCCAGCAGTGCCCTAGCGGATCGCTACGAGCAGTACTTC
TRBJ2-7 | . | 16 | . | TRBV11-3 | CASSSSLTRLLPEQYF | TGTGCCAGCAGCTCAAGTCTAACCAGGTTACTTCCCGAGCAGTACTTC
TRBJ1-2 | . | 14 | . | TRBV6-5 | CASSYGQTNYGYTF | TGTGCCAGCAGTTACGGACAGACCAACTATGGCTACACCTTC
TRBJ1-1 | once | 13 | . | TRBV27 | CASRPPGRPEAFF | TGTGCCAGCAGACCCCCGGGGAGACCTGAAGCTTTCTTT
TRBJ2-2 | . | 14 | . | TRBV7-2 | CASSPNRFTGELFF | TGTGCCAGCAGCCCCAACAGATTCACCGGGGAGCTGTTTTTT
TRBJ2-2 | . | 16 | . | TRBV5-1 | CASSLAATANTGELFF | TGCGCCAGCAGCTTGGCAGCGACGGCTAACACCGGGGAGCTGTTTTTT
TRBJ2-3 | few | 18 | TRBD1 | TRBV4-3 | CASSQTSWETGGTDTQYF | TGCGCCAGCAGCCAAACCTCGTGGGAGACAGGGGGCACAGATACGCAGTATTTT
TRBJ2-6 | . | 18 | TRBD2 | TRBV19 | CASSRTSGSFTGANVLTF | TGTGCCAGTAGTAGGACTAGCGGGAGCTTTACTGGGGCCAACGTCCTGACTTTC
TRBJ1-6 | . | 15 | . | TRBV5-6 | CASSNNRELNSPLHF | TGTGCCAGCAGCAATAACAGGGAACTAAATTCACCCCTCCACTTT
TRBJ2-1 | . | 15 | . | TRBV3-1/TRBV3-2 | CASSQGSGGNNEQFF | TGTGCCAGCAGCCAAGGCAGCGGCGGGAACAATGAGCAGTTCTTC
TRBJ1-1 | . | 16 | TRBD1 | TRBV5-5 | CASSPWSGTANTEAFF | TGTGCCAGCAGCCCATGGTCCGGGACAGCGAACACTGAAGCTTTCTTT
TRBJ1-3 | . | 15 | . | TRBV7-8 | CASSFHDRSGNTIYF | TGTGCCAGCAGCTTTCACGACAGGTCGGGCAACACCATATATTTT
TRBJ1-1 | once | 14 | TRBD1 | TRBV10-3 | CAISADRGNTEAFF | TGTGCCATCAGTGCTGACAGGGGGAACACTGAAGCTTTCTTT
TRBJ1-4 | once | 14 | . | TRBV5-1 | CASSPRADNEKLFF | TGCGCCAGCAGCCCCAGGGCAGATAATGAAAAACTGTTTTTT
TRBJ2-2 | . | 13 | TRBD1 | TRBV7-2 | CASSHGQVGELFF | TGTGCCAGCAGCCACGGACAGGTCGGGGAGCTGTTTTTT
TRBJ1-4 | . | 15 | . | TRBV4-1 | CASSQGASSNEKLFF | TGCGCCAGCAGCCAAGGAGCATCGTCTAATGAAAAACTGTTTTTT
TRBJ1-2 | . | 13 | TRBD1 | TRBV25-1 | CASSVGQGYGYTF | TGTGCCAGCAGTGTGGGACAGGGTTATGGCTACACCTTC
TRBJ1-5 | . | 12 | TRBD1 | TRBV10-1 | CASSTGVQPQHF | TGCGCCAGCAGTACAGGGGTTCAGCCCCAGCATTTT
TRBJ2-1 | . | 17 | . | TRBV7-2 | CASSLVAAPFSYNEQFF | TGTGCCAGCAGCTTAGTCGCGGCCCCTTTCTCCTACAATGAGCAGTTCTTC
TRBJ1-3 | . | 15 | . | TRBV7-2 | CASSLQGTSGNTIYF | TGTGCCAGCAGCTTACAGGGTACTTCTGGAAACACCATATATTTT
TRBJ1-1 | large | 15 | TRBD1 | TRBV7-2 | CASSKVQGADTEAFF | TGTGCCAGCAGCAAGGTACAGGGGGCTGACACTGAAGCTTTCTTT
TRBJ1-2 | . | 15 | . | TRBV7-2 | CASSLEGSPNYGYTF | TGTGCCAGCAGCTTAGAAGGCAGTCCTAACTATGGCTACACCTTC
TRBJ2-7 | . | 15 | . | TRBV11-3 | CASSSGQSRSYEQYF | TGTGCCAGCAGCTCTGGACAGTCCCGATCCTACGAGCAGTACTTC
TRBJ2-1 | . | 16 | TRBD2 | TRBV2 | CAKTTGTSGTYNEQFF | TGTGCCAAAACCACGGGCACTAGCGGGACCTACAATGAGCAGTTCTTC
TRBJ2-7 | few | 13 | TRBD1 | TRBV12-5 | CASGLAGGFEQYF | TGTGCTAGTGGTTTGGCAGGGGGCTTTGAGCAGTACTTC
TRBJ1-3 | . | 10 | . | TRBV20-1 | CSVRGNTIYF | TGCAGTGTCCGAGGAAACACCATATATTTT
TRBJ1-2 | . | 17 | TRBD1 | TRBV19 | CASAQTRQGWTAYGYTF | TGTGCCAGCGCGCAGACAAGACAGGGATGGACTGCCTATGGCTACACCTTC
TRBJ2-5 | . | 15 | TRBD1 | TRBV6-2/TRBV6-3 | CASSFGTGGRETQYF | TGTGCCAGCAGTTTTGGGACAGGGGGCCGTGAGACCCAGTACTTC
TRBJ1-5 | . | 15 | . | TRBV19 | CASSTRREGNQPQHF | TGTGCCAGTAGTACCCGCCGGGAGGGCAATCAGCCCCAGCATTTT
TRBJ1-1 | . | 12 | TRBD1 | TRBV29-1 | CSVDDRGREAFF | TGCAGCGTAGACGACAGGGGGAGGGAAGCTTTCTTT
TRBJ1-2 | . | 13 | . | TRBV5-1 | CASRDGANYGYTF | TGCGCCAGCAGGGACGGAGCTAACTATGGCTACACCTTC
TRBJ2-3 | once | 17 | TRBD2 | TRBV11-2 | CASSSTRRSSGTDTQYF | TGTGCCAGCAGCTCAACCCGGCGTAGTAGCGGGACAGATACGCAGTATTTT
TRBJ2-4 | . | 15 | TRBD2 | TRBV19 | CASSTLRGRENIQYF | TGTGCCAGTAGTACCCTTCGCGGGAGGGAAAACATTCAGTACTTC
TRBJ2-3 | . | 19 | TRBD2 | TRBV28 | CASSSMGLAGGPGTDTQYF | TGTGCCAGCAGTTCAATGGGACTAGCGGGAGGGCCGGGCACAGATACGCAGTATTTT
TRBJ1-3 | . | 12 | . | TRBV7-9 | CASSTSGNTIYF | TGTGCCAGCAGCACCTCTGGAAACACCATATATTTT
TRBJ2-1 | . | 12 | . | TRBV11-3 | CASSLDVGEQFF | TGTGCCAGCAGCTTAGATGTTGGTGAGCAGTTCTTC
TRBJ1-5 | . | 16 | TRBD1 | TRBV27 | CASRGQGVFGNQPQHF | TGTGCCAGCAGAGGACAGGGGGTTTTTGGCAATCAGCCCCAGCATTTT
TRBJ1-2 | . | 15 | . | TRBV6-2/TRBV6-3 | CASSYSGQESYGYTF | TGTGCCAGCAGTTACTCGGGCCAGGAGTCTTATGGCTACACCTTC
TRBJ1-2 | few | 13 | . | TRBV12-3/TRBV12-4 | CASSFQANYGYTF | TGTGCCAGCAGTTTTCAGGCCAACTATGGCTACACCTTC
TRBJ1-2 | . | 12 | . | TRBV14 | CASSPEAYGYTF | TGTGCCAGCAGCCCTGAGGCCTATGGCTACACCTTC
TRBJ2-2 | . | 13 | . | TRBV6-5 | CASRRGDLGELFF | TGTGCCAGCAGACGGGGCGACCTTGGGGAGCTGTTTTTT
TRBJ1-1 | few | 15 | . | TRBV12-5 | CASGLGSGRSTEAFF | TGTGCTAGTGGTTTGGGCTCAGGCCGCTCGACTGAAGCTTTCTTT
TRBJ1-1 | . | 13 | . | TRBV3-1/TRBV3-2 | CASSQGPGAEAFF | TGTGCCAGCAGCCAAGGACCGGGGGCGGAAGCTTTCTTT
TRBJ2-7 | . | 14 | . | TRBV24-1 | CATSDSASSYEQYF | TGTGCCACCAGTGATTCGGCGAGCTCCTACGAGCAGTACTTC
TRBJ2-1 | . | 16 | . | TRBV19 | CATQWALGGPYNEQFF | TGTGCCACCCAGTGGGCGCTTGGAGGACCCTACAATGAGCAGTTCTTC
TRBJ2-1 | . | 12 | . | TRBV15 | CATSRDGDEQFF | TGTGCCACCAGCAGAGATGGAGATGAGCAGTTCTTC
TRBJ1-1 | . | 11 | . | TRBV28 | CASISNTEAFF | TGTGCCAGCATCAGCAACACTGAAGCTTTCTTT
TRBJ2-2 | . | 13 | TRBD1 | TRBV10-3 | CAISDRGPGELFF | TGTGCCATCAGTGACAGGGGGCCCGGGGAGCTGTTTTTT
TRBJ2-1 | once | 16 | TRBD2 | TRBV6-1 | CASSGGLAGGVGEQFF | TGTGCCAGCAGTGGGGGACTAGCGGGAGGAGTAGGGGAGCAGTTCTTC
TRBJ2-2 | few | 13 | TRBD1 | TRBV5-4 | CASSLDRTGELFF | TGTGCCAGCAGCCTGGACAGGACCGGGGAGCTGTTTTTT
TRBJ1-2 | . | 13 | . | TRBV12-3/TRBV12-4 | CASSFGQRGGYTF | TGTGCCAGCAGTTTCGGGCAGCGGGGCGGCTACACCTTC
TRBJ2-1 | . | 13 | . | TRBV3-1/TRBV3-2 | CASSQGKDNEQFF | TGTGCCAGCAGCCAAGGGAAGGACAATGAGCAGTTCTTC
TRBJ1-3 | . | 18 | . | TRBV7-3 | CASSLRDPRQGSGNTIYF | TGTGCCAGCAGCTTAAGGGACCCGAGGCAGGGCTCTGGAAACACCATATATTTT
TRBJ1-5 | . | 15 | . | TRBV2 | CASTEGSYSNQPQHF | TGTGCCAGCACAGAAGGTTCTTATAGCAATCAGCCCCAGCATTTT